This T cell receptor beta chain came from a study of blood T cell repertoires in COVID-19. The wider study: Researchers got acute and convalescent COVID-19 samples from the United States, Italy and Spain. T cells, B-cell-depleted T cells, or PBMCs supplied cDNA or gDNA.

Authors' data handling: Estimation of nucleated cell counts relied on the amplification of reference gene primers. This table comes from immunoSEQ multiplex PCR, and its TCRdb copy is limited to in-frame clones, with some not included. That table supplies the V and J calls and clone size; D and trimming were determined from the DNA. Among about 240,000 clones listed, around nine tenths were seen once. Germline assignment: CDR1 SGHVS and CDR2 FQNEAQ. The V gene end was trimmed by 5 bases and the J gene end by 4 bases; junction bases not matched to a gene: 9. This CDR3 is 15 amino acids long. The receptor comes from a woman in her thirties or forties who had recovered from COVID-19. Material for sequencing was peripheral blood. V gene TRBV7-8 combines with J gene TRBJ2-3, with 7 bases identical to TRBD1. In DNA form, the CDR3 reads TGTGCCAGCAGCGCCCGACAGGGCTTAGCAGATACGCAGTATTTT. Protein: CASSARQGLADTQYF.